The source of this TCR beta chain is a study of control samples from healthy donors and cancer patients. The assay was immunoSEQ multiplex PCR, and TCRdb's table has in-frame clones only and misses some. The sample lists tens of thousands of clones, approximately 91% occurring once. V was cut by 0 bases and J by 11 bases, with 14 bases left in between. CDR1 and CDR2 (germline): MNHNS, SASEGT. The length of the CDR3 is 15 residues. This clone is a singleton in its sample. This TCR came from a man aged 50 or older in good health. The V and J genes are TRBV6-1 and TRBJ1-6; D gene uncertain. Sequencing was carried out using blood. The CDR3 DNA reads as TGTGCCAGCAGTGAAGCTACTGGGTCAGCAACACCCCTCCACTTT. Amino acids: CASSEATGSATPLHF.